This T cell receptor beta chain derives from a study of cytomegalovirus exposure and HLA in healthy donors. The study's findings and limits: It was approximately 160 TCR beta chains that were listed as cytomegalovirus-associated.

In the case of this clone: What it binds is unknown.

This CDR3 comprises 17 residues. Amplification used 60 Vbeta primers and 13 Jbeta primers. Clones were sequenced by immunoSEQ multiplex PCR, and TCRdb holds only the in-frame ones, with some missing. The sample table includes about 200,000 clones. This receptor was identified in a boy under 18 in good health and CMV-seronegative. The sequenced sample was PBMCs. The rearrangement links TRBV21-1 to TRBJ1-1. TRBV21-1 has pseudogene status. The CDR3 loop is CASSKGLVLPLMTEAFF. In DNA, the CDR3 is TGTGCCAGCAGCAAAGGTCTGGTTTTACCACTTATGACTGAAGCTTTCTTT.